This TCR beta chain was sequenced during a study of blood T cell repertoires in COVID-19. Overall study: The United States, Italy and Spain were the sources of the acute and convalescent COVID-19 samples.

This clone has just a few counts. Measured with immunoSEQ multiplex PCR; TCRdb has only the in-frame clones, and not every one. The sample records 120,000 to 150,000 clones, over 75% being singletons. The germline V and J ends were trimmed by 5 bases and 2 bases, with 10 bases remaining between them. CDR3 size: 14 residues. CDR1 SGHTA and CDR2 FQGNSA come from the germline V gene. The clonotype comes from a human donor in a cohort sampled during active COVID-19. The chain links TRBV7-2 to TRBJ1-3; D might be TRBD1 (6 bases). The sample consisted of peripheral blood. The CDR3 sequence: CASSPGGPGNTIYF. The CDR3 nucleotides are TGTGCCAGCAGCCCCGGGGGGCCTGGAAACACCATATATTTT.